This T cell receptor beta chain was recovered during a study of cytomegalovirus exposure and HLA in healthy donors. Broader study findings: When analyzed later, the rates of TCR association showed variation by HLA locus, with DRB1 the most and HLA-C the fewest. Later, an analysis found that common viral pathogens appeared to be linked with several of the most significant clusters.

Donors had nominal health at sampling but likely had unrecorded immune exposures. Germline V gene lookup returns CDR1 SGDLS and CDR2 YYNGEE. The CDR3 runs to 16 residues. Losses at the gene ends were 6 bases for V and 4 bases for J; bases not matched to a gene: 12. 60 Vbeta and 13 Jbeta primers were used in PCR. TCRdb's table, derived via immunoSEQ multiplex PCR, lists solely in-frame clones and lacks some. The data contain fewer than 200,000 clones, approximately 84% of them seen just once; the ten biggest clones take up about 4.4%. With regard to this clone: Its antigen is unidentified.

The receptor was derived from a woman in her fifties or sixties in good health and CMV-seropositive. V and J are TRBV9 and TRBJ2-3, with 9 positions matching TRBD1. Sample: PBMCs. CDR3 sequence (DNA): TGTGCCAGCACCCCACGCGGGACAGGGATCTCAGATACGCAGTATTTT. It is translated as CASTPRGTGISDTQYF. The whole variable domain, remainder taken from reference TRBV9 and TRBJ2-3, is DSGVTQTPKHLITATGQRVTLRCSPRSGDLSVYWYQQSLDQGLQFLIQYYNGEERAKGNILERFSAQQFPDLHSELNLSSLELGDSALYFCASTPRGTGISDTQYFGPGTRLTVL.